This T cell receptor (beta chain) appears in the sequencing data of a study of response to subunit inactivated influenza vaccine. From the RT-PCR reads, TCRdb called clonotypes with MiXCR, one entry per CDR3 protein. The table has about 500,000 distinct CDR3 sequences, roughly 7.6% seen once. The CDR3 loop spans 15 amino acids. Trimming stripped 8 bases from V and 2 bases from J, with 19 bases between. Germline V gene data show CDR1 as MNHEY and CDR2 as SMNVEV (reference sequence). This TCR was sampled from a man in his fifties or sixties who received an inactivated influenza vaccine. The chain couples TRBV27 to TRBJ2-7, with D possibly TRBD2 on 6 matching bases. The sample here was PBMCs from blood, taken around 25 months after vaccination. As DNA, the CDR3 is TGTGCCAGCGGTACCGCGGGGAGTCTACCCTACGAGCAGTACTTC. As protein: CASGTAGSLPYEQYF.